Listed below are T cell receptor beta chains from one sample, sequenced in a study of CD8 T cells in Susac syndrome. TCRdb passed the immunoSEQ multiplex PCR reads through MiXCR, listing each CDR3 protein once. The repertoire consists of roughly 200,000 distinct CDR3 sequences, with roughly nine tenths occurring once and the leading ten covering around 0.085%. Sample: CD4+ T cells from PBMCs. The receptor source for this set is a human donor with Susac syndrome. Each CDR3 is given with its conserved first and last residue. A D gene is named only where the DNA matches it firmly. Size is stated for part of the rows, as once, few or many counts, or as a class when the clone is expanded.

TRBD2	16	once	TRBV2	TRBJ2-3	CARRRLAGESLDTQYF	TGTGCCAGGAGGAGACTAGCGGGAGAGAGTTTGGATACGCAGTATTTT
TRBD2	15	.	TRBV20-1	TRBJ2-5	CSARDLTSGQETQYF	TGCAGTGCTAGAGATTTGACTAGCGGACAAGAGACCCAGTACTTC
.	15	.	TRBV7-2	TRBJ1-2	CASSLVAGYDYGYTF	TGTGCCAGCAGCTTAGTTGCTGGGTACGACTATGGCTACACCTTC
TRBD1	14	few	TRBV5-1	TRBJ1-5	CASSPGTGYQPQHF	TGCGCCAGCAGCCCTGGGACAGGGTATCAGCCCCAGCATTTT
.	14	.	TRBV5-1	TRBJ2-5	CASSGSGRQETQYF	TGCGCCAGCAGCGGCTCGGGCAGACAAGAGACCCAGTACTTC
TRBD2	16	.	TRBV27	TRBJ2-1	CASSHRYGRAGNEQFF	TGTGCCAGCAGTCATCGGTACGGGAGGGCCGGCAATGAGCAGTTCTTC
.	16	.	TRBV21-1	TRBJ1-1	CASSRRDRQENTEAFF	TGTGCCAGCAGCAGAAGGGACAGACAAGAGAACACTGAAGCTTTCTTT
TRBD2	16	.	TRBV20-1	TRBJ2-1	CSARDQTSAFYNEQFF	TGCAGTGCTAGAGATCAGACTAGCGCTTTCTACAATGAGCAGTTCTTC
TRBD2	16	.	TRBV7-9	TRBJ2-4	CASSLFVREGMNIQYF	TGTGCCAGCAGCTTATTCGTCCGGGAGGGAATGAACATTCAGTACTTC
TRBD1	12	once	TRBV27	TRBJ1-2	CASRSGGYGYTF	TGTGCCAGCAGGTCAGGGGGCTATGGCTACACCTTC
.	12	once	TRBV28	TRBJ1-2	CASSLEGNGYTF	TGTGCCAGCAGTTTAGAGGGAAATGGCTACACCTTC
.	15	.	TRBV2	TRBJ2-7	CASSELGNYSYEQYF	TGTGCCAGCAGTGAATTGGGTAACTATAGCTACGAGCAGTACTTC
TRBD1	15	few	TRBV2	TRBJ2-2	CASSVGQGNTGELFF	TGTGCCAGCAGTGTGGGACAGGGGAACACCGGGGAGCTGTTTTTT
TRBD2	20	.	TRBV19	TRBJ2-1	CASSTTRLAGGLSSYNEQFF	TGTGCCAGTAGTACTACAAGACTAGCGGGAGGGCTGAGCTCCTACAATGAGCAGTTCTTC
TRBD1	17	.	TRBV25-1	TRBJ1-2	CASSERGTGVPVMGYTF	TGTGCCAGCAGTGAACGCGGGACAGGGGTACCCGTAATGGGCTACACCTTC
.	13	.	TRBV20-1	TRBJ1-1	CSARDRTNTEAFF	TGCAGTGCTAGAGATCGGACAAATACTGAAGCTTTCTTT
.	11	.	TRBV10-2	TRBJ1-1	CASSEDHQAFF	TGCGCCAGCAGTGAGGACCACCAAGCTTTCTTT
.	15	once	TRBV2	TRBJ1-4	CASSEGGASNEKLFF	TGTGCCAGCAGTGAGGGAGGGGCGTCTAATGAAAAACTGTTTTTT
TRBD1	15	.	TRBV2	TRBJ1-5	CASSPDRDSNQPQHF	TGTGCCAGCAGTCCGGACAGGGACAGCAATCAGCCCCAGCATTTT
.	11	.	TRBV30	TRBJ1-2	CAWNNAYGYTF	TGTGCCTGGAACAATGCCTATGGCTACACCTTC
TRBD1	12	.	TRBV29-1	TRBJ2-7	CSVRDRGYEQYF	TGCAGCGTTAGGGACAGGGGGTACGAGCAGTACTTC
.	13	.	TRBV12-3/TRBV12-4	TRBJ2-7	CASSSSYSYEQYF	TGTGCCAGCAGTTCATCGTACTCCTACGAGCAGTACTTC
.	13	.	TRBV20-1	TRBJ1-2	CSAREGPTYGYTF	TGCAGTGCGAGGGAGGGTCCTACCTATGGCTACACCTTC
TRBD1	14	.	TRBV7-9	TRBJ2-3	CASSYRGPTDTQYF	TGTGCCAGCAGCTACAGGGGGCCGACAGATACGCAGTATTTT
.	13	once	TRBV6-5	TRBJ1-5	CASRRFSNQPQHF	TGTGCCAGCAGGCGGTTCAGCAATCAGCCCCAGCATTTT
.	10	.	TRBV30	TRBJ1-2	CAWSSVGYTF	TGTGCCTGGAGCTCGGTTGGCTACACCTTC